This is a list of T cell receptor beta chains from one sample in a study of blood T cell repertoires in COVID-19. The data were produced by immunoSEQ multiplex PCR, yet TCRdb's version contains in-frame clones alone and is incomplete. The sample has approximately 90,000 clones, over 70% seen once. The sample taken for sequencing was peripheral blood. These receptors were taken from a man aged 60 to 75 with acute or convalescent COVID-19. CDR3s include the opening cysteine and the closing phenylalanine or tryptophan. The D gene is left open where the match is weak. A clone size is listed for some rows: how often the clone was seen (once, few, many), or a class if it is expanded.

D gene: TRBD1
V gene: TRBV4-1
J gene: TRBJ1-4
clone size: -
CDR3 protein: CASSQEGTGEEKLFF
CDR3 DNA: TGCGCCAGCAGCCAGGAAGGGACAGGGGAAGAAAAACTGTTTTTT

D gene: -
V gene: TRBV7-2
J gene: TRBJ1-1
clone size: -
CDR3 protein: CASSLLGTQNTEAFF
CDR3 DNA: TGTGCCAGCAGCTTATTGGGGACTCAGAACACTGAAGCTTTCTTT

D gene: TRBD1
V gene: TRBV7-9
J gene: TRBJ2-5
clone size: -
CDR3 protein: CASSYDRAQETQYF
CDR3 DNA: TGTGCCAGCAGTTATGACAGGGCCCAAGAGACCCAGTACTTC

D gene: -
V gene: TRBV7-8
J gene: TRBJ2-1
clone size: -
CDR3 protein: CASSLVEVSYNEQFF
CDR3 DNA: TGTGCCAGCAGCTTAGTGGAGGTCTCCTACAATGAGCAGTTCTTC

D gene: -
V gene: TRBV5-1
J gene: TRBJ2-2
clone size: -
CDR3 protein: CASSWALGATGELFF
CDR3 DNA: TGCGCCAGCAGCTGGGCGTTAGGGGCCACCGGGGAGCTGTTTTTT

D gene: TRBD1
V gene: TRBV3-1/TRBV3-2
J gene: TRBJ1-6
clone size: -
CDR3 protein: CASSQTRQGGSPLHF
CDR3 DNA: TGTGCCAGCAGCCAAACCCGACAGGGTGGTTCACCCCTCCACTTT

D gene: -
V gene: TRBV9
J gene: TRBJ2-1
clone size: -
CDR3 protein: CASGQRSYNEQFF
CDR3 DNA: TGTGCCAGCGGACAGAGAAGCTACAATGAGCAGTTCTTC

D gene: TRBD2
V gene: TRBV10-3
J gene: TRBJ2-7
clone size: -
CDR3 protein: CAISEGGLAYEQYF
CDR3 DNA: TGTGCCATCAGTGAAGGGGGACTAGCCTACGAGCAGTACTTC

D gene: -
V gene: TRBV9
J gene: TRBJ1-1
clone size: once
CDR3 protein: CASSVQGWTEAFF
CDR3 DNA: TGTGCCAGCAGCGTACAGGGGTGGACTGAAGCTTTCTTT

D gene: -
V gene: TRBV27
J gene: TRBJ1-4
clone size: -
CDR3 protein: CASSLEVNEKLFF
CDR3 DNA: TGTGCCAGCAGTTTAGAGGTTAACGAAAAACTGTTTTTT

D gene: -
V gene: TRBV6-5
J gene: TRBJ1-1
clone size: -
CDR3 protein: CASSYNDRRPEAFF
CDR3 DNA: TGTGCCAGCAGTTACAACGACAGGCGTCCTGAAGCTTTCTTT

D gene: -
V gene: TRBV6-5
J gene: TRBJ1-1
clone size: -
CDR3 protein: CASSYSRRRERTFF
CDR3 DNA: TGTGCCAGCAGTTACTCGAGGAGGAGAGAACGAACTTTCTTT

D gene: -
V gene: TRBV12-2
J gene: TRBJ2-2
clone size: few
CDR3 protein: CASRLPPGTETTGELFF
CDR3 DNA: TGTGCAAGTCGCTTACCCCCCGGGACAGAGACTACCGGGGAGCTGTTTTTT

D gene: TRBD1
V gene: TRBV27
J gene: TRBJ1-4
clone size: -
CDR3 protein: CASRGTATNEKLFF
CDR3 DNA: TGTGCCAGCAGGGGGACAGCAACTAATGAAAAACTGTTTTTT

D gene: -
V gene: TRBV10-2
J gene: TRBJ2-7
clone size: -
CDR3 protein: CASSEWQGYDEQYF
CDR3 DNA: TGCGCCAGCAGTGAGTGGCAGGGGTATGATGAGCAGTACTTC

D gene: -
V gene: TRBV5-1
J gene: TRBJ2-7
clone size: -
CDR3 protein: CASSSAGADEQYF
CDR3 DNA: TGCGCCAGCAGCTCGGCGGGGGCGGACGAGCAGTACTTC

D gene: -
V gene: TRBV11-2
J gene: TRBJ1-4
clone size: -
CDR3 protein: CASSLIRGEKLFF
CDR3 DNA: TGTGCCAGCAGCTTAATCCGGGGTGAAAAACTGTTTTTT

D gene: TRBD1
V gene: TRBV5-1
J gene: TRBJ1-1
clone size: -
CDR3 protein: CASSWGQPNTEAFF
CDR3 DNA: TGCGCCAGCAGCTGGGGACAGCCAAACACTGAAGCTTTCTTT

D gene: -
V gene: TRBV6-1
J gene: TRBJ1-2
clone size: once
CDR3 protein: CASSEMDSINLYGYTF
CDR3 DNA: TGTGCCAGCAGTGAAATGGACAGTATTAATCTCTATGGCTACACCTTC

D gene: TRBD1
V gene: TRBV6-2/TRBV6-3
J gene: TRBJ2-5
clone size: -
CDR3 protein: CASSETGGRETQYF
CDR3 DNA: TGTGCCAGCAGTGAGACAGGGGGCAGAGAGACCCAGTACTTC

D gene: TRBD2
V gene: TRBV5-6
J gene: TRBJ2-7
clone size: -
CDR3 protein: CASSLGGRAGYEQYF
CDR3 DNA: TGTGCCAGCAGCTTGGGGGGGAGGGCCGGCTACGAGCAGTACTTC

D gene: -
V gene: TRBV7-2
J gene: TRBJ1-3
clone size: -
CDR3 protein: CASSLKGVTTIYF
CDR3 DNA: TGTGCCAGCAGCTTAAAGGGGGTAACCACCATATATTTT

D gene: -
V gene: TRBV27
J gene: TRBJ1-5
clone size: once
CDR3 protein: CASSLSVRANQHF
CDR3 DNA: TGTGCCAGCAGTTTATCGGTACGCGCCAATCAGCATTTT

D gene: TRBD1
V gene: TRBV9
J gene: TRBJ2-2
clone size: -
CDR3 protein: CASRAGQGTWGELFF
CDR3 DNA: TGTGCCAGCAGAGCTGGACAGGGTACGTGGGGGGAGCTGTTTTTT

D gene: -
V gene: TRBV12-3/TRBV12-4
J gene: TRBJ1-2
clone size: -
CDR3 protein: CASSFHTNGYTF
CDR3 DNA: TGTGCCAGCAGTTTTCACACCAATGGCTACACCTTC

D gene: TRBD2
V gene: TRBV24-1
J gene: TRBJ2-2
clone size: -
CDR3 protein: CATSGSREGRDTGELFF
CDR3 DNA: TGTGCCACCAGTGGGAGTCGGGAGGGGCGGGACACCGGGGAGCTGTTTTTT

D gene: -
V gene: TRBV3-1/TRBV3-2
J gene: TRBJ2-2
clone size: -
CDR3 protein: CASRVQLNTGELFF
CDR3 DNA: TGTGCCAGCAGGGTACAGCTGAACACCGGGGAGCTGTTTTTT

D gene: -
V gene: TRBV27
J gene: TRBJ2-2
clone size: -
CDR3 protein: CASSFEGGRSTGELFF
CDR3 DNA: TGTGCCAGCAGTTTCGAGGGTGGCCGTAGCACCGGGGAGCTGTTTTTT

D gene: -
V gene: TRBV13
J gene: TRBJ2-5
clone size: few
CDR3 protein: CASSPRGGGETQYF
CDR3 DNA: TGTGCCAGCAGCCCCCGGGGAGGGGGAGAGACCCAGTACTTC

D gene: TRBD1
V gene: TRBV7-2
J gene: TRBJ1-5
clone size: -
CDR3 protein: CASSLARTGNQPQHF
CDR3 DNA: TGTGCCAGCAGCTTAGCGAGGACAGGAAATCAGCCCCAGCATTTT

D gene: TRBD1
V gene: TRBV7-8
J gene: TRBJ2-7
clone size: -
CDR3 protein: CASSLWDRAAEQYF
CDR3 DNA: TGTGCCAGCAGCTTGTGGGACAGGGCGGCCGAGCAGTACTTC

D gene: -
V gene: TRBV4-3
J gene: TRBJ2-5
clone size: -
CDR3 protein: CASSQDRFQETQYF
CDR3 DNA: TGCGCCAGCAGCCAAGATCGGTTTCAAGAGACCCAGTACTTC

D gene: -
V gene: TRBV7-8
J gene: TRBJ2-7
clone size: -
CDR3 protein: CASSLRRGLAYEQYF
CDR3 DNA: TGTGCCAGCAGCTTACGGCGGGGGCTTGCCTACGAGCAGTACTTC

D gene: -
V gene: TRBV6-6
J gene: TRBJ2-7
clone size: -
CDR3 protein: CASGVLDEQYF
CDR3 DNA: TGTGCCAGCGGAGTTCTCGACGAGCAGTACTTC

D gene: -
V gene: TRBV2
J gene: TRBJ1-5
clone size: -
CDR3 protein: CASRLRGQPQHF
CDR3 DNA: TGTGCCAGCAGGCTCAGGGGTCAGCCCCAGCATTTT

D gene: TRBD1
V gene: TRBV7-8
J gene: TRBJ1-3
clone size: once
CDR3 protein: CASSQGQSGNTIYF
CDR3 DNA: TGTGCCAGCAGCCAGGGACAGAGTGGAAACACCATATATTTT

D gene: TRBD2
V gene: TRBV24-1
J gene: TRBJ2-5
clone size: -
CDR3 protein: CATSDTGGKETQYF
CDR3 DNA: TGTGCCACCAGTGATACGGGAGGGAAAGAGACCCAGTACTTC

D gene: -
V gene: TRBV6-5
J gene: TRBJ1-1
clone size: -
CDR3 protein: CASSRSTEAFF
CDR3 DNA: TGTGCCAGCAGCCGGTCCACTGAAGCTTTCTTT

D gene: TRBD1
V gene: TRBV15
J gene: TRBJ2-7
clone size: -
CDR3 protein: CATSSVVRTGVHEQYF
CDR3 DNA: TGTGCCACCAGCAGTGTCGTACGGACAGGGGTCCACGAGCAGTACTTC

D gene: -
V gene: TRBV30
J gene: TRBJ1-6
clone size: few
CDR3 protein: CAWRQGPRGSYNSPLHF
CDR3 DNA: TGTGCCTGGAGGCAGGGGCCGCGGGGGTCCTATAATTCACCCCTCCACTTT

D gene: TRBD1
V gene: TRBV20-1
J gene: TRBJ1-2
clone size: -
CDR3 protein: CSASYRGPNYGYTF
CDR3 DNA: TGCAGTGCTAGTTACAGGGGACCTAACTATGGCTACACCTTC

D gene: TRBD1
V gene: TRBV20-1
J gene: TRBJ1-4
clone size: -
CDR3 protein: CSASRRGQGIEKLFF
CDR3 DNA: TGCAGTGCTAGTAGAAGGGGACAGGGTATCGAAAAACTGTTTTTT

D gene: TRBD1
V gene: TRBV9
J gene: TRBJ1-2
clone size: -
CDR3 protein: CASSDTGAGSGYTF
CDR3 DNA: TGTGCCAGCAGCGATACAGGGGCTGGGAGTGGCTACACCTTC

D gene: TRBD2
V gene: TRBV11-3
J gene: TRBJ2-1
clone size: once
CDR3 protein: CASSLVAGGPGQFF
CDR3 DNA: TGTGCCAGCAGCTTAGTAGCGGGAGGGCCGGGACAGTTCTTC

D gene: -
V gene: TRBV6-2/TRBV6-3
J gene: TRBJ2-7
clone size: -
CDR3 protein: CASSYSAPGEQYF
CDR3 DNA: TGTGCCAGCAGTTACTCGGCCCCGGGAGAGCAGTACTTC

D gene: -
V gene: TRBV6-5
J gene: TRBJ2-7
clone size: medium-sized
CDR3 protein: CASSPGSYEQYF
CDR3 DNA: TGTGCCAGCAGTCCCGGGAGCTACGAGCAGTACTTC

D gene: TRBD1
V gene: TRBV29-1
J gene: TRBJ2-2
clone size: -
CDR3 protein: CSVVQQGSTGELFF
CDR3 DNA: TGCAGCGTTGTACAACAGGGGAGCACCGGGGAGCTGTTTTTT

D gene: -
V gene: TRBV7-9
J gene: TRBJ1-1
clone size: -
CDR3 protein: CASSLFVGGHTEAFF
CDR3 DNA: TGTGCCAGCAGCTTATTCGTAGGGGGTCACACTGAAGCTTTCTTT

D gene: -
V gene: TRBV7-2
J gene: TRBJ2-2
clone size: -
CDR3 protein: CASSLNGRSVTGELFF
CDR3 DNA: TGTGCCAGCAGCTTAAACGGCAGGTCTGTCACCGGGGAGCTGTTTTTT

D gene: -
V gene: TRBV6-4
J gene: TRBJ2-3
clone size: -
CDR3 protein: CASSERGTDTQYF
CDR3 DNA: TGTGCCAGCAGTGAGCGGGGCACAGATACGCAGTATTTT

D gene: TRBD1
V gene: TRBV6-5
J gene: TRBJ2-1
clone size: -
CDR3 protein: CASSYRDRVYEQFF
CDR3 DNA: TGTGCCAGCAGTTACCGGGACAGGGTTTATGAGCAGTTCTTC

D gene: -
V gene: TRBV6-1
J gene: TRBJ1-1
clone size: -
CDR3 protein: CASSEARVLAQHTEAFF
CDR3 DNA: TGTGCCAGCAGTGAAGCGAGGGTATTGGCCCAGCACACTGAAGCTTTCTTT

D gene: TRBD1
V gene: TRBV28
J gene: TRBJ1-1
clone size: -
CDR3 protein: CASSISGGRMNTEAFF
CDR3 DNA: TGTGCCAGCAGTATCTCAGGGGGTCGGATGAACACTGAAGCTTTCTTT

D gene: -
V gene: TRBV5-1
J gene: TRBJ2-7
clone size: -
CDR3 protein: CASSLASVRGDAYEQYF
CDR3 DNA: TGCGCCAGCAGCTTGGCCTCGGTCAGGGGTGATGCCTACGAGCAGTACTTC